Sequencing of this T cell receptor (beta chain) was carried out in a study of cytomegalovirus exposure and HLA in healthy donors. Study overall: The Caucasian-associated ancestry cluster held over 65% of some 420 genotyped donors.

As regards this clone: What it binds is unknown.

Both 60 Vbeta primers and 13 Jbeta primers went into the PCR. Profiling relied on immunoSEQ multiplex PCR, and the TCRdb table lists in-frame clones only, not all of them. The repertoire holds about 190,000 clones, with 60% to 80% as singletons. General observations from the study: CMV serostatus alone was available as immune exposure information. Productive rates of about 90% or about 30% were seen for most TCR beta V segments in an earlier analysis.

Donors in the study were healthy people who gave bone marrow. The V gene's germline CDR1 is SGHNT and CDR2 YYREEE (reference sequence). The CDR3 runs 16 residues. With 1 base clipped from V and 3 bases from J, the junction kept 5 bases outside the gene matches. The chain recombines TRBV5-4 with TRBJ1-4; 8 bases map to TRBD1. Material: PBMCs. The TCR comes from a woman in her thirties in good health and CMV-seropositive. CDR3 in amino acids: CASSLSVTGANEKLFF. In DNA form, the CDR3 reads TGTGCCAGCAGCTTGTCGGTGACAGGGGCTAATGAAAAACTGTTTTTT.